This TCR beta chain was found in a study of blood T cell repertoires in COVID-19. Looking at the study overall: In each case, the material was cDNA or gDNA derived from T cells, B-cell-depleted T cells, or PBMCs.

In the authors' workflow: Nucleated cell counts were estimated from reference gene primer amplification. Libraries were prepared by immunoSEQ multiplex PCR; TCRdb keeps only in-frame clonotypes and omits some of them. That table is the source of V, J and clone size, and D and trimming were worked out from the DNA. The repertoire consists of 100,000 to 150,000 clones, with about 80% occurring once and the leading ten covering 2.4%. The CDR3 is 11 residues long. The germline gives CDR1 SGHRS, CDR2 YFSETQ. V lost 5 bases and J 3 bases, leaving 5 bases between the germline ends. This chain links TRBV5-1 with TRBJ2-5; D call uncertain. Sequencing used PBMCs or T cells enriched from blood (not recorded which). The receptor's source is a man between 40 and 49 years old with acute COVID-19. In nucleotides, the CDR3 is TGCGCCAGCAGACTGGAAGAGACCCAGTACTTC. Its translation: CASRLEETQYF.